These T cell receptor beta chains were read from a single sample in a study of Tregs in tolerant kidney transplant recipients. The table came from immunoSEQ multiplex PCR; TCRdb's copy has only in-frame clones and leaves some out. Of some 66,000 clones detected, about nine tenths appear once; the ten largest clones hold 11%. The sequencing here drew on CD8+ T cells from blood, taken before the transplant. The receptors were sampled from a human donor who received a combined kidney and bone marrow transplant. CDR3s include the opening cysteine and the closing phenylalanine or tryptophan. The D gene is left open where the match is weak. Clone size is stated in some rows and not others, as once, few, many or a class when expanded.

D | J | V | size | DNA | CDR3
TRBD1 | TRBJ2-5 | TRBV7-7 | NA | TGTGCCAGCAGCTTAAGGACAGGGGAACAAGAGACCCAGTACTTC | CASSLRTGEQETQYF
TRBD1 | TRBJ2-7 | TRBV4-1 | NA | TGCGCCAGCAGCCAAGGGACAGGGCTCTACGAGCAGTACTTC | CASSQGTGLYEQYF
NA | TRBJ2-3 | TRBV11-2 | NA | TGTGCCAGCAGCTTAGGGGGCAGGAGCACAGATACGCAGTATTTT | CASSLGGRSTDTQYF
NA | TRBJ1-1 | TRBV7-9 | NA | TGTGCCAGCAGCCCTCCGCGCTCTAACACTGAAGCTTTCTTT | CASSPPRSNTEAFF
TRBD2 | TRBJ2-7 | TRBV4-2 | NA | TGTGCCAGCAGCCAAGACCGGACTAGCGGCTACGAGCAGTACTTC | CASSQDRTSGYEQYF
NA | TRBJ2-2 | TRBV6-5 | NA | TGTGCCAGCAGTTACGGTAGTTACACCGGGGAGCTGTTTTTT | CASSYGSYTGELFF
NA | TRBJ2-1 | TRBV27 | NA | TGTGCCAGCAGGGAACTTGGGCCTATTAATGAGCAGTTCTTC | CASRELGPINEQFF
TRBD1 | TRBJ1-5 | TRBV9 | NA | TGTGCCAGCAGCCGGAGACAGGGATATAGCAATCAGCCCCAGCATTTT | CASSRRQGYSNQPQHF
NA | TRBJ2-3 | TRBV5-1 | NA | TGCGCCAGCAGCCACCTGGCGGGCAGGTTTGGAGATACGCAGTATTTT | CASSHLAGRFGDTQYF
TRBD2 | TRBJ2-1 | TRBV7-9 | NA | TGTGCCAGCAGCCCAAGCGGGAGCTCCTACAATGAGCAGTTCTTC | CASSPSGSSYNEQFF
TRBD2 | TRBJ2-7 | TRBV7-9 | NA | TGTGCCAGCAGCTTCGCGGGAGGCCACGAGCAGTACTTC | CASSFAGGHEQYF
TRBD1 | TRBJ2-2 | TRBV15 | NA | TGTGCCACCAGCAGACTGGAGGGACAGGGGTACACCGGGGAGCTGTTTTTT | CATSRLEGQGYTGELFF
TRBD1 | TRBJ1-1 | TRBV9 | NA | TGTGCCAGCAGTGAAACGGGACAGCTGATGAACACTGAAGCTTTCTTT | CASSETGQLMNTEAFF
TRBD2 | TRBJ2-7 | TRBV14 | NA | TGTGCCAGCAGCCAAGGCAGCGGGATCCACGAGCAGTACTTC | CASSQGSGIHEQYF
TRBD2 | TRBJ2-5 | TRBV10-3 | NA | TGTGCCATCAGTGAGTCGACCGGCGGGAGGGCCCGAGAGGAGACCCAGTACTTC | CAISESTGGRAREETQYF
TRBD1 | TRBJ1-5 | TRBV4-1 | NA | TGCGCCAGCAGCCAAAGTGGGACAGGGGGCAATCAGCCCCAGCATTTT | CASSQSGTGGNQPQHF
NA | TRBJ1-4 | TRBV5-1 | NA | TGCGCCAGCAGCTTTTTCTCGGCAGGGGATGAAAAACTGTTTTTT | CASSFFSAGDEKLFF
TRBD1 | TRBJ1-1 | TRBV28 | NA | TGTGCCAGCAGTCGCCTCCGGGACAGAAACACTGAAGCTTTCTTT | CASSRLRDRNTEAFF
NA | TRBJ2-7 | TRBV19 | NA | TGTGCCAGTAGTATAGGGACAGCACCCTACGAGCAGTACTTC | CASSIGTAPYEQYF
NA | TRBJ2-2 | TRBV4-1 | NA | TGCGCCAGCAGCCTCTCAGGGGACCCGAACACCGGGGAGCTGTTTTTT | CASSLSGDPNTGELFF
TRBD2 | TRBJ2-5 | TRBV2 | NA | TGTGCCAGCAGTGAAGATTGGAGGGAGGGCCGTGCGACCCAGTACTTC | CASSEDWREGRATQYF
NA | TRBJ2-3 | TRBV7-9 | NA | TGTGCCAGCAGCCCCTGGGGGCTTTTCATGCAGTATTTT | CASSPWGLFMQYF
TRBD1 | TRBJ2-3 | TRBV18 | NA | TGTGCCAGCTCACCCGGGACAGGGACAGATACGCAGTATTTT | CASSPGTGTDTQYF
TRBD2 | TRBJ2-7 | TRBV9 | few | TGTGCCAGCAGTCCATACGGGACTAGCAACGACGAGCAGTACTTC | CASSPYGTSNDEQYF
TRBD1 | TRBJ1-2 | TRBV5-1 | NA | TGCGCCAGCAGTGAGGGACAGGGTTTTTATGGCTACACCTTC | CASSEGQGFYGYTF
TRBD1 | TRBJ2-7 | TRBV9 | NA | TGTGCCAGCAGCGGGGCCGGGACAGGATGGTACGAGCAGTACTTC | CASSGAGTGWYEQYF
TRBD1 | TRBJ1-4 | TRBV4-1 | NA | TGCGCCAGCAGCACTTATAACCCGGGACAGGGGGCACCTAATGAAAAACTGTTTTTT | CASSTYNPGQGAPNEKLFF
NA | TRBJ2-7 | TRBV4-1 | NA | TGCGCCAGCAGCCAAGGGGGGCGAGGGAGCTCCTACGAGCAGTACTTC | CASSQGGRGSSYEQYF
NA | TRBJ2-7 | TRBV5-1 | once | TGCGCCAGCAGCTTGGACGGGTATAACTACGAGCAGTACTTC | CASSLDGYNYEQYF
NA | TRBJ2-2 | TRBV5-6 | NA | TGTGCCAGCAGCTTGGGGCTCACCGGGGAGCTGTTTTTT | CASSLGLTGELFF
NA | TRBJ1-5 | TRBV4-2 | NA | TGTGCCAGCAGCCAAGATTACAACAGCAATCAGCCCCAGCATTTT | CASSQDYNSNQPQHF
NA | TRBJ1-1 | TRBV7-9 | NA | TGTGCCAGCAGCTCTCCCCCCACAACTGAAGCTTTCTTT | CASSSPPTTEAFF
NA | TRBJ1-1 | TRBV18 | NA | TGTGCCAGCTCACCAGAAAGCCTCTTTGAAGCTTTCTTT | CASSPESLFEAFF
NA | TRBJ2-1 | TRBV19 | NA | TGTGCCAGTACCAGAACCTTCGGGAATGAGCAGTTCTTC | CASTRTFGNEQFF
TRBD1 | TRBJ2-7 | TRBV27 | NA | TGTGCCAGCAGCCTCGGACAGGGGCCTTACGAGCAGTACTTC | CASSLGQGPYEQYF
NA | TRBJ2-1 | TRBV4-1 | NA | TGCGCCAGCAGCCCCCCGACTGGGTACAATGAGCAGTTCTTC | CASSPPTGYNEQFF
TRBD1 | TRBJ2-6 | TRBV2 | once | TGTGCCAGCAGTGAACTCGCGGGACAGGGCGACTCTGGGGCCAACGTCCTGACTTTC | CASSELAGQGDSGANVLTF
NA | TRBJ1-1 | TRBV4-1 | once | TGCGCCAGCAGCCAAGGGTTGACAAGAGAAGCTTTCTTT | CASSQGLTREAFF
TRBD1 | TRBJ2-3 | TRBV2 | NA | TGTGCCAGCTTGACAGGGGGGAGTCACAAAGATACGCAGTATTTT | CASLTGGSHKDTQYF
NA | TRBJ1-6 | TRBV9 | NA | TGTGCCAGCAGCGTAGCCACCTGGGGGGATTCACCCCTCCACTTT | CASSVATWGDSPLHF
NA | TRBJ1-2 | TRBV9 | NA | TGTGCCAGCAGCGTAGGGGCCGCTACAGGGATCTATGGCTACACCTTC | CASSVGAATGIYGYTF
TRBD1 | TRBJ1-4 | TRBV2 | NA | TGTGCCAGCATCGGACAGGGTATTGAAAAACTGTTTTTT | CASIGQGIEKLFF
NA | TRBJ1-6 | TRBV7-9 | NA | TGTGCCAGCAGCTTTTCCGGGGGAGATTCACCCCTCCACTTT | CASSFSGGDSPLHF
NA | TRBJ2-3 | TRBV7-5 | NA | TGTGCCAACGGGGGGGGGCCCTCTTGCACAGATACGCAGTATTTT | CANGGGPSCTDTQYF
TRBD1 | TRBJ1-1 | TRBV7-9 | NA | TGTGCCAGCAGCCCCCAGGGACAGGGGAGAGACACTGAAGCTTTCTTT | CASSPQGQGRDTEAFF
TRBD2 | TRBJ2-7 | TRBV7-3 | NA | TGTGCCAGCAGCTTAACGACGGGAGGCATCCACGAGCAGTACTTC | CASSLTTGGIHEQYF
NA | TRBJ2-3 | TRBV11-2 | once | TGTGCCAGCAGCTTGTTGGAGGTCTCTAGCACAGATACGCAGTATTTT | CASSLLEVSSTDTQYF
NA | TRBJ2-7 | TRBV7-9 | once | TGTGCCAGCAGCCTACCCCCGGGGTCAGGGGTCGTATCCTACGAGCAGTACTTC | CASSLPPGSGVVSYEQYF
TRBD1 | TRBJ2-7 | TRBV28 | NA | TGTGCCAGCAGTATTCTGAGGGGGCGTGAGCAGTACTTC | CASSILRGREQYF
TRBD2 | TRBJ2-1 | TRBV11-3 | NA | TGTGCCAGCAGCCCAAGGGACGGGACTAGCTTCCACAATGAGCAGTTCTTC | CASSPRDGTSFHNEQFF
NA | TRBJ2-7 | TRBV5-1 | NA | TGCGCCAGCAGCTTGGAGTTGGGGCTGAGCTCCTACGAGCAGTACTTC | CASSLELGLSSYEQYF
NA | TRBJ2-7 | TRBV13 | few | TGTGCCAGCAGCTTACCAGGGCAATCCTACGAGCAGTACTTC | CASSLPGQSYEQYF
NA | TRBJ2-7 | TRBV7-9 | NA | TGTGCCAGCAGCTTATCTGGGACACCCTACGAGCAGTACTTC | CASSLSGTPYEQYF
NA | TRBJ2-1 | TRBV19 | NA | TGTGCCAGTAGTATAGGGGGCACGAATGAGCAGTTCTTC | CASSIGGTNEQFF
TRBD2 | TRBJ2-7 | TRBV7-9 | medium-sized | TGTGCCAGCAGCCGTACCGCTAGCGGGAGCTACGAGCAGTACTTC | CASSRTASGSYEQYF
NA | TRBJ2-1 | TRBV4-2 | NA | TGTGCCAGCAGCCAAGAATTGGGGCATGAGCAGTTCTTC | CASSQELGHEQFF
NA | TRBJ1-3 | TRBV28 | NA | TGTGCCAGCAGTTTAGCCCCTCCATCCAGGGAAGGGTTTAACACCATATATTTT | CASSLAPPSREGFNTIYF
TRBD1 | TRBJ1-1 | TRBV6-1 | NA | TGTGCCAGCACCCCGACAGGGCCAAACACTGAAGCTTTCTTT | CASTPTGPNTEAFF
TRBD2 | TRBJ2-4 | TRBV11-2 | NA | TGTGCCAGCAGCCCCGTTAGCGGGGGAGGGGCCAAAAACATTCAGTACTTC | CASSPVSGGGAKNIQYF